A selection of T cell receptor beta chains follows, all from one sample in a study of T cell changes during pregnancy in multiple sclerosis. Profiling relied on immunoSEQ multiplex PCR, and the TCRdb table lists in-frame clones only, not all of them. The sample has roughly 76,000 clones; about 93% are singletons. The starting material was CD4+ T cells from peripheral blood mononuclear cells, obtained in the second trimester of pregnancy. The origin of the receptors is a female donor with multiple sclerosis, enrolled in a pregnancy study. Each CDR3 is given without its conserved first and last residue. The D gene is left open where the match is weak.

d_gene: TRBD1
j_gene: TRBJ1-1
v_gene: TRBV19
CDR3aa: ASSTNPGQGNTEAF

d_gene: TRBD2
j_gene: TRBJ2-1
v_gene: TRBV2
CDR3aa: ASSLLAGGPGEQF

d_gene: TRBD1
j_gene: TRBJ1-5
v_gene: TRBV18
CDR3aa: ASSSQGAENQPQH

d_gene: .
j_gene: TRBJ1-5
v_gene: TRBV28
CDR3aa: ASRPSRWSGSGANQPQH

d_gene: TRBD1
j_gene: TRBJ1-5
v_gene: TRBV6-1
CDR3aa: ASRDRGGNQPQH

d_gene: TRBD1
j_gene: TRBJ1-6
v_gene: TRBV5-6
CDR3aa: ASSVGQGLRSYNSPLH

d_gene: .
j_gene: TRBJ2-7
v_gene: TRBV5-4
CDR3aa: ASSRERVWDEQY

d_gene: TRBD1
j_gene: TRBJ2-4
v_gene: TRBV7-9
CDR3aa: ASSPTGGTLGNIQY

d_gene: .
j_gene: TRBJ2-5
v_gene: TRBV5-4
CDR3aa: ASSLGDYQETQY

d_gene: TRBD2
j_gene: TRBJ2-7
v_gene: TRBV5-6
CDR3aa: ASSRRLAGYYEQY

d_gene: TRBD1
j_gene: TRBJ1-5
v_gene: TRBV2
CDR3aa: ASTNGQANNQPQH

d_gene: .
j_gene: TRBJ2-1
v_gene: TRBV5-1
CDR3aa: ARHKNREF

d_gene: TRBD1
j_gene: TRBJ1-2
v_gene: TRBV19
CDR3aa: ASRKGGTGQAYGYT

d_gene: .
j_gene: TRBJ1-3
v_gene: TRBV5-4
CDR3aa: ASSLGAPYSGNTIY

d_gene: TRBD1
j_gene: TRBJ1-2
v_gene: TRBV29-1
CDR3aa: SVLVSEQGNYGYT

d_gene: .
j_gene: TRBJ1-3
v_gene: TRBV6-6
CDR3aa: ASSQAQAGNTIY

d_gene: TRBD2
j_gene: TRBJ2-1
v_gene: TRBV5-1
CDR3aa: ASSLALAGVHEQF

d_gene: TRBD2
j_gene: TRBJ2-1
v_gene: TRBV18
CDR3aa: ASSTSGGSYNEQF

d_gene: TRBD2
j_gene: TRBJ2-1
v_gene: TRBV5-1
CDR3aa: ASSHGLAGYNEQF

d_gene: TRBD2
j_gene: TRBJ2-2
v_gene: TRBV7-3
CDR3aa: ASSTITSGKNTGELF

d_gene: TRBD1
j_gene: TRBJ2-7
v_gene: TRBV19
CDR3aa: ASSTTGQASYEQY

d_gene: TRBD1
j_gene: TRBJ2-7
v_gene: TRBV13
CDR3aa: ASSRDRVHYEQY

d_gene: TRBD2
j_gene: TRBJ2-1
v_gene: TRBV9
CDR3aa: ASSVGAGAYNEQF

d_gene: TRBD2
j_gene: TRBJ2-1
v_gene: TRBV6-6
CDR3aa: ASSQGLAGWKF

d_gene: .
j_gene: TRBJ2-7
v_gene: TRBV29-1
CDR3aa: SVESTETNYEQY

d_gene: .
j_gene: .
v_gene: TRBV29-1
CDR3aa: SVEGGSKAQTQY

d_gene: .
j_gene: TRBJ2-7
v_gene: TRBV15
CDR3aa: ATSRDLSGYYEQY

d_gene: TRBD1
j_gene: TRBJ2-1
v_gene: TRBV6-6
CDR3aa: ASREVGGQGLNEQF

d_gene: .
j_gene: TRBJ1-2
v_gene: TRBV28
CDR3aa: ASRFMSYGYT

d_gene: .
j_gene: TRBJ2-3
v_gene: TRBV10-3
CDR3aa: ASHRERTDTQY

d_gene: TRBD1
j_gene: TRBJ1-4
v_gene: TRBV5-1
CDR3aa: ASSRQGDEEKLF

d_gene: TRBD1
j_gene: TRBJ2-3
v_gene: TRBV2
CDR3aa: ASWGQQLTDTQY

d_gene: .
j_gene: TRBJ1-2
v_gene: TRBV19
CDR3aa: ASSTAGEKGYT

d_gene: TRBD2
j_gene: TRBJ2-1
v_gene: TRBV5-4
CDR3aa: ASSPGLAGGEDEQF

d_gene: .
j_gene: TRBJ2-5
v_gene: TRBV6-1
CDR3aa: ASTRRRGTQY

d_gene: .
j_gene: TRBJ1-4
v_gene: TRBV10-3
CDR3aa: AISATGTNEKLF

d_gene: .
j_gene: TRBJ1-4
v_gene: TRBV7-6
CDR3aa: ASSLGQTRASNEKLF

d_gene: .
j_gene: TRBJ2-3
v_gene: TRBV7-3
CDR3aa: ASSLSRRVRTDTQY